Presented here are 24 T cell receptor beta chains from one specimen sequenced in a study of shared clonotypes between healthy human individuals. CD45RO-negative CD8 cells positively selected for CCR7 made up the naive population, which excluded terminally differentiated effector memory CD45RA+ cells. The method was immunoSEQ multiplex PCR; TCRdb's version includes in-frame clones alone and lacks a portion of them. The sample lists more than 2 million clones, approximately 94% seen once, with roughly 1% in the top ten. The sample was naive CD8+ T cells sorted from blood. Receptor source: a man between 18 and 29 years old in good health.

The chain links TRBV19 to TRBJ2-4, with TRBD2 identical over 14 bases. Germline CDR1 LNHDA, CDR2 SQIVND (reference sequence). With 0 bases clipped from V and 5 bases from J, the junction kept 6 bases outside the gene matches. The CDR3 covers 18 residues. The CDR3 sequence is CASSIDPPGLAGENIQYF. The CDR3, as DNA: TGTGCCAGTAGTATAGACCCCCCGGGACTAGCGGGGGAAAACATTCAGTACTTC. Full variable domain (rest looked up from reference TRBV19 and TRBJ2-4): DGGITQSPKYLFRKEGQNVTLSCEQNLNHDAMYWYRQDPGQGLRLIYYSQIVNDFQKGDIAEGYSVSREKKESFPLTVTSAQKNPTAFYLCASSIDPPGLAGENIQYFGAGTRLSVL.

The chain couples TRBV4-1 to TRBJ1-5; D is unclear. Trimming stripped 3 bases from V and 7 bases from J, with 10 bases between. This CDR3 region has 13 residues. Germline values: CDR1 MGHRA, CDR2 YSYEKL. The CDR3 is CASSHDLRQPQHF. The CDR3 DNA follows: TGCGCCAGCAGCCACGATCTCAGGCAGCCCCAGCATTTT.

This clone was observed once. This sequence joins TRBV6-5 and TRBJ2-1; D is ambiguous. The CDR3 has 13 amino acids. Germline V lookup: CDR1 MNHEY, CDR2 SVGAGI. The ends were cut back, 4 bases at V and 5 bases at J, with 9 bases in the middle. The CDR3 spells CASSLWSNNEQFF. Written as DNA, the CDR3 is TGTGCCAGCAGTTTGTGGAGCAACAATGAGCAGTTCTTC.

The J gene is TRBJ2-1, the V gene TRBV10-1, with D perhaps TRBD2 (6 bases). Trimming stripped 4 bases from V and 4 bases from J, with 8 bases between. The CDR3 is made up of 13 amino acids. Germline CDR1 is WNHNN and CDR2 is SYGVQD (reference sequence). CDR3 sequence reads: CASSAGTYNEQFF. CDR3 DNA sequence: TGCGCCAGCAGTGCGGGGACTTACAATGAGCAGTTCTTC.

This chain uses TRBV7-9 with TRBJ2-1; unclear D gene. Germline CDR1 is SEHNR and CDR2 is FQNEAQ (reference sequence). The CDR3 consists of 13 residues. Trimming stripped 2 bases from V and 8 bases from J, with 10 bases between. The CDR3 reads CASSLITPDEQFF. CDR3 nucleotide sequence: TGTGCCAGCAGCTTAATTACGCCCGATGAGCAGTTCTTC.

The chain couples TRBV6-1 to TRBJ2-5; D is unclear. Germline V gives CDR1 MNHNS, CDR2 SASEGT. The V end was cut by 6 bases, the J end by 0 bases, with 11 bases between. The CDR3 length is 14 residues. CDR3 in amino acids: CASSPHLHQETQYF. The CDR3 coding sequence is TGTGCCAGCAGCCCCCACCTCCACCAAGAGACCCAGTACTTC.

Here the CDR3 DNA reads TGTGCCAGCAGCTGGGACAGGGACCATGGCTACACCTTC. Translated, it gives CASSWDRDHGYTF. J is TRBJ1-2 and V is TRBV13, with 9 positions matching TRBD1. Trimming took 4 bases from V and 6 from J; bases not matched to a gene: 3. Germline V gene data show CDR1 as PRHDT and CDR2 as FYEKMQ (reference sequence). The CDR3 consists of 13 residues.

V gene TRBV4-3 combines with J gene TRBJ2-1; 10 bases are a match to TRBD2. The germline V gene encodes CDR1 LGHNA and CDR2 YSLEER. The CDR3 contains 16 residues. The V segment lost 3 bases and the J segment 8 bases; nucleotides outside the gene matches: 10. The CDR3 nucleotides are TGCGCCAGCAGCCAGGGGGAGGGACTAGCGAGCTATGAGCAGTTCTTC. The encoded protein is CASSQGEGLASYEQFF.

V usage is TRBV20-1 and J usage is TRBJ2-1, with D possibly being TRBD2 (5 bases). Germline CDR1 and CDR2: DFQATT and SNEGSKA (reference sequence). The CDR3 covers 11 residues. CDR3 in DNA: TGCAGCGGGAATCACGATTATGAGCAGTTCTTC. Translation: CSGNHDYEQFF.

Concerning this clone itself: Different DNA sequences within this sample yield the same CDR3. For the CDR3, the DNA is TGTGCCAGCAGTTACTCAGGGGGGATGAACACTGAAGCTTTCTTT. Its translation is CASSYSGGMNTEAFF. The genes are TRBV6-5 and TRBJ1-1; D perhaps matches TRBD1 (6 bases). V was shortened by 0 bases and J by 0 bases, with 8 bases between the two germline ends. From germline, CDR1 is MNHEY and CDR2 SVGAGI. This CDR3 is built from 15 residues.

This rearrangement joins TRBV6-5 to TRBJ2-1; D may be TRBD2 (7 bases). Per the germline V gene, CDR1 is MNHEY and CDR2 is SVGAGI. V was trimmed by 4 bases and J by 7 bases, leaving 14 bases between them. The CDR3 sequence is 14 residues long. The CDR3 region has the DNA TGTGCCAGCAGTTTTCGGGGAGGGGGGAATGAGCAGTTCTTC. It specifies CASSFRGGGNEQFF.

The J gene is TRBJ1-3, the V gene TRBV11-2; D not certain. The CDR3 extends over 15 amino acids. Germline CDR1 SGHAT, CDR2 FQNNGV. V shed 0 bases and J shed 0 bases, with 6 bases lying between them. The CDR3: CASSLDIGSGNTIYF. The DNA of the CDR3 is TGTGCCAGCAGCTTAGATATCGGCTCTGGAAACACCATATATTTT.

Worth noting for this clone: Other DNA variants within this sample encode the same CDR3. This rearrangement joins TRBV6-1 to TRBJ2-7; 11 positions agree with TRBD1. Germline lookup yields CDR1 MNHNS and CDR2 SASEGT. The CDR3 loop spans 14 amino acids. Losses at the gene ends were 4 bases for V and 3 bases for J; bases not matched to a gene: 2. The CDR3: CASSVGTGGYEQYF. CDR3 in DNA: TGTGCCAGCAGTGTTGGGACAGGGGGCTACGAGCAGTACTTC.

Concerning this clone itself: Other DNA variants within this sample encode the same CDR3. J is TRBJ1-2 and V is TRBV27, with D hard to call. This CDR3 spans 13 amino acids. Deletions cut 2 bases from V and 0 bases from J, with 4 bases between. Looked up from germline, CDR1 is MNHEY and CDR2 is SMNVEV (reference sequence). In DNA form, the CDR3 reads TGTGCCAGCAGTTTAAGGGCTAACTATGGCTACACCTTC. This codes for CASSLRANYGYTF.

CDR3 sequence: CASRPGTASSSYNSPLHF. DNA for the CDR3: TGTGCCAGCAGACCCGGGACAGCGTCGAGCTCCTATAATTCACCCCTCCACTTT. The chain employs TRBV2 and TRBJ1-6, with 7 bases identical to TRBD1. The germline V gene has CDR1 SNHLY and CDR2 FYNNEI. The CDR3 is 18 residues long. V was pared by 6 bases and J by 0 bases, with 11 bases of the junction left unmatched.

The V call is TRBV4-1, the J call TRBJ2-7, with D hard to call. V lost 0 bases and J 1 base, leaving 10 bases between the germline ends. The germline V gene has CDR1 MGHRA and CDR2 YSYEKL. The CDR3 totals 15 residues. The CDR3 is CASSQEEGGSYEQYF. The CDR3 nucleotides are TGCGCCAGCAGCCAAGAAGAAGGTGGGTCCTACGAGCAGTACTTC.

The chain links TRBV4-3 to TRBJ2-3, with 12 bases identical to TRBD2. The CDR3 runs 17 residues. Germline lookup yields CDR1 LGHNA and CDR2 YSLEER. With V trimmed by 0 bases and J by 8 bases, 9 bases remained unmatched. Here the CDR3 DNA reads TGCGCCAGCAGCCAAGACCCCCCTAGCGGGAGGGCCGGTACGCAGTATTTT. Encoded protein: CASSQDPPSGRAGTQYF.

The chain couples TRBV28 to TRBJ2-1; 7 bases fit TRBD1. With 6 bases clipped from V and 0 bases from J, the junction kept 2 bases outside the gene matches. The CDR3 has 14 residues. Germline V gene lookup returns CDR1 MDHEN and CDR2 SYDVKM. DNA for the CDR3: TGTGCCAGCAGCGGGACAGACTCCTACAATGAGCAGTTCTTC. Protein product: CASSGTDSYNEQFF.

This clone was counted once. The chain uses TRBV5-8 and TRBJ2-7; D is perhaps TRBD1 or TRBD2 (5 bases each). Germline loops: CDR1 SGHTS, CDR2 YDEGEE. The V end was cut by 6 bases, the J end by 2 bases, with 12 bases between. The CDR3 covers 13 residues. CDR3 DNA: TGTGCCAGCACCCGGGGACGCGCCTACGAGCAGTACTTC. Translating gives CASTRGRAYEQYF.

The chain recombines TRBV7-9 with TRBJ2-1; tentative D call: TRBD2 (7 bases). V shed 5 bases and J shed 4 bases, with 21 bases lying between them. Germline CDR1 and CDR2: SEHNR and FQNEAQ (reference sequence). CDR3 length: 17 residues. The CDR3 is CASSQGGEAVLYNEQFF. CDR3 DNA: TGTGCCAGCAGCCAAGGGGGGGAAGCGGTGTTATACAATGAGCAGTTCTTC.

The rearrangement links TRBV5-1 to TRBJ2-7; D might be TRBD2 (5 bases). Germline CDR1 and CDR2: SGHRS and YFSETQ. Trimming cost V 0 bases and J 3 bases, with 16 bases left between them. CDR3 size: 16 residues. CDR3 loop: CASSLAEAFGDYEQYF. CDR3 in DNA: TGCGCCAGCAGCTTGGCGGAGGCGTTTGGGGACTACGAGCAGTACTTC.

This rearrangement joins TRBV7-9 to TRBJ2-2; weak D call: TRBD2 (6 bases). V lost 7 bases, J lost 1 base, and 7 bases lay in between. The CDR3 loop spans 13 amino acids. CDR1 and CDR2 from the germline V gene are SEHNR and FQNEAQ (reference sequence). The DNA for the CDR3 is TGTGCCAGCATCGGGGGGAACACCGGGGAGCTGTTTTTT. This translates into CASIGGNTGELFF.

A single count supports this clone. The sample carries other DNA sequences with the same CDR3. V and J are TRBV6-5 and TRBJ2-7, with 8 nucleotides matching TRBD1. Trimming removed 0 bases from V and 2 bases from J; junction bases left unmatched: 3. The CDR3 spans 15 residues. Germline-derived CDR1 and CDR2 are MNHEY and SVGAGI. The CDR3 loop is CASSYSGTGTYEQYF. CDR3 DNA sequence: TGTGCCAGCAGTTACTCCGGGACAGGAACCTACGAGCAGTACTTC.

This sequence joins TRBV11-1 and TRBJ2-5, with 7 bases fitting TRBD1. V shed 3 bases, J shed 0 bases, and the junction held 10 bases outside the gene matches. The CDR3 contains 17 residues. Per the germline V gene, CDR1 is SGHAT and CDR2 is FQDESV (reference sequence). The CDR3 sequence is CASSLSAAQGYQETQYF. CDR3 in DNA: TGTGCCAGCAGCTTGTCCGCTGCACAGGGGTACCAAGAGACCCAGTACTTC. The variable domain in full, completed from reference TRBV11-1 and TRBJ2-5, reads EAEVAQSPRYKITEKSQAVAFWCDPISGHATLYWYRQILGQGPELLVQFQDESVVDDSQLPKDRFSAERLKGVDSTLKIQPAELGDSAMYLCASSLSAAQGYQETQYFGPGTRLLVL.